The clone carrying this T cell receptor beta chain was found a few times. Its antigen is not known. The data derive from a study of T cells after yellow fever vaccination. Across the study: In the case of low-cell-number fractions, SMART-Seq v4 Ultra Low Input was used for preparation. Study results and caveats: The study re-detected most primary-vaccination clones after the booster (about 96% CD4, 80% to 90% CD8). The presence of abundant clonotypes contaminating from the bulk population was possible in FACS-sorted repertoires. Weaker overall, the secondary response nonetheless peaked faster (day 5 versus 15).

The trim removed 0 bases at V and 2 bases at J, leaving 8 bases unmatched. The CDR3 contains 16 residues. Germline V gene lookup returns CDR1 GTSNPN and CDR2 SVGIG (reference sequence). TCRdb re-derived calls from the 5' RACE reads in MiXCR, one entry per CDR3 protein. The data show 300,000 to 400,000 distinct CDR3 sequences, 3% to 4.5% seen once. The chain joins TRBV30 to TRBJ2-7; 9 bases are shared with TRBD1. The sample here was PBMCs, taken 5 days after the yellow fever booster vaccination. The receptor was derived from a man aged 18 to 29 who received the YFV17D yellow fever vaccine. The CDR3 loop reads CAWSVLKTGGTYEQYF. CDR3 sequence (DNA): TGTGCCTGGAGTGTACTAAAGACAGGGGGTACCTACGAGCAGTACTTC.